This passage covers 3 T cell receptor beta chains from one sample sequenced in a study of CD8 T cells in Susac syndrome. A quantity of roughly 0.5 to 1 ug RNA underwent reverse transcription using random hexamers. TCRdb re-called the immunoSEQ multiplex PCR reads through MiXCR, storing one row per CDR3 protein. The table includes some 260,000 distinct CDR3 sequences, about 85% detected once. The source material was CD8+ T cells from PBMCs. The receptor set was obtained from a human donor with multiple sclerosis.

CDR3 amino acids: CASSQDSGQAYNSPLHF. The DNA for the CDR3 is TGTGCCAGCAGCCAGGACTCGGGACAGGCGTATAATTCACCCCTCCACTTT. The chain links TRBV3-1 to TRBJ1-6, with TRBD1 identical over 8 bases. From germline, CDR1 is LGHDT and CDR2 YNNKEL (reference sequence). The CDR3 is made up of 17 amino acids. V lost 3 bases and J lost 4; bases outside the gene matches: 8.

The chain has TRBV28 and TRBJ2-1, with D uncertain. The CDR3 contains 13 residues. V was shortened by 3 bases and J by 6 bases, with 9 bases between the two germline ends. CDR1 and CDR2 from the germline V gene are MDHEN and SYDVKM. The chain's CDR3 is CASSLMGLNEQFF. The CDR3, as DNA: TGTGCCAGCAGTTTGATGGGCCTCAATGAGCAGTTCTTC.

J is TRBJ2-5 and V is TRBV6-5, with a tentative D call TRBD2 (6 bases). From germline, CDR1 is MNHEY and CDR2 SVGAGI. Trimming cost V 0 bases and J 2 bases, with 7 bases left between them. The CDR3 consists of 14 residues. Written as DNA, the CDR3 is TGTGCCAGCAGTTACTCCGGGGGACAAGAGACCCAGTACTTC. As protein: CASSYSGGQETQYF.